This T cell receptor beta chain was retrieved from a study of blood T cell repertoires in COVID-19. About the study: Samples of COVID-19 (acute and convalescent) were obtained from the United States, Italy and Spain. The analysed material was cDNA or gDNA that came from T cells, B-cell-depleted T cells, or PBMCs.

Patients at the Seattle site were enrolled during active infection and followed longitudinally. Clones were read by immunoSEQ multiplex PCR, and TCRdb kept only the in-frame ones, dropping some. The sample records some 270,000 clones, 70% to 85% being singletons. Germline V gene lookup returns CDR1 SEHNR and CDR2 FQNEAQ (reference sequence). CDR3 length: 14 amino acids. Trimming removed 1 base at V and 3 bases at J, with 9 bases between. The origin of this receptor is a human donor with COVID-19, enrolled during active disease. The donor label of this sample is uncertain. The chain is built from TRBV7-9 and TRBJ2-5, with D perhaps matching TRBD2 (5 bases). What was sequenced was peripheral blood. CDR3 DNA: TGTGCCAGCAGCTTAGAGGTCGGGAAAGAGACCCAGTACTTC. Its translation: CASSLEVGKETQYF.